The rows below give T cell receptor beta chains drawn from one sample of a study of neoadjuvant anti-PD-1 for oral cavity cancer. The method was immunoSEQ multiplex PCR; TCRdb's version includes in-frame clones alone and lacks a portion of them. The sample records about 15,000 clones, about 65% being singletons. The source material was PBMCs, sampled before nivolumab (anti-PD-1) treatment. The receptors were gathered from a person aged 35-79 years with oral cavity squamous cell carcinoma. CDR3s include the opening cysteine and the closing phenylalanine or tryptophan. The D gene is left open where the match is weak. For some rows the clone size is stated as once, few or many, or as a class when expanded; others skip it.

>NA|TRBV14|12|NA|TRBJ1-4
CASSPGGIGLFF
TGTGCCAGCAGCCCCGGAGGGATCGGACTGTTTTTT
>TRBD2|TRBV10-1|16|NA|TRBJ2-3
CASSALAGGNTDTQYF
TGCGCCAGCAGTGCACTAGCGGGAGGCAACACAGATACGCAGTATTTT
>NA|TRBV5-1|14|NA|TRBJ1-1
CASSREGTNTEAFF
TGCGCCAGCAGTCGGGAGGGTACTAACACTGAAGCTTTCTTT
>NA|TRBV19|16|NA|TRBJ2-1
CASSVQSPGSYNEQFF
TGTGCCAGTAGTGTACAGAGCCCCGGCTCCTACAATGAGCAGTTCTTC
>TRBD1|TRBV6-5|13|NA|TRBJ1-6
CAARDRVNSPLHF
TGTGCCGCCCGGGACAGGGTTAATTCACCCCTCCACTTT
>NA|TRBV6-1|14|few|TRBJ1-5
CASTYGTVDQPQHF
TGTGCCAGCACTTACGGGACGGTGGATCAGCCCCAGCATTTT
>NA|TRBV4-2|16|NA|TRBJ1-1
CASSQDQLSGGTEAFF
TGTGCCAGCAGCCAAGATCAATTAAGCGGGGGCACTGAAGCTTTCTTT
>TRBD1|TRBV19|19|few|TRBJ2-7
CASYRQSRSNGQGKFKQYF
TGTGCCAGTTATCGGCAGAGCCGGAGCAATGGACAGGGGAAGTTCAAGCAGTACTTC
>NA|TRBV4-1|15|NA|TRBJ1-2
CASSSMVPGDYGYTF
TGCGCCAGCAGCTCAATGGTTCCAGGTGACTATGGCTACACCTTC
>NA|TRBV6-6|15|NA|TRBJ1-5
CASSYSRASNQPQHF
TGTGCCAGCAGTTACTCCAGGGCCAGCAATCAGCCCCAGCATTTT
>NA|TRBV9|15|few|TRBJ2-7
CASSVEADTTYEQYF
TGTGCCAGCAGCGTAGAAGCGGATACTACCTACGAGCAGTACTTC
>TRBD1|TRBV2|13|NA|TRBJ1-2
CASSLGQVHGYTF
TGTGCCAGCAGTCTGGGACAGGTCCATGGCTACACCTTC
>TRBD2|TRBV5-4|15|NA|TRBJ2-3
CASSLGGGFTDTQYF
TGTGCCAGCAGCTTGGGCGGGGGGTTCACAGATACGCAGTATTTT
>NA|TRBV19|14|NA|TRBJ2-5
CASSLAGSRETQYF
TGTGCCAGTAGTTTAGCAGGGTCCCGGGAGACCCAGTACTTC
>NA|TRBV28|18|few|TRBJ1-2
CASSLEGRGARANYGYTF
TGTGCCAGCAGCCTAGAGGGCAGGGGCGCGCGGGCCAACTATGGCTACACCTTC
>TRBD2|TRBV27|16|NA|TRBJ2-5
CASSLGTSAYQETQYF
TGTGCCAGCAGTTTGGGGACTAGCGCCTACCAAGAGACCCAGTACTTC
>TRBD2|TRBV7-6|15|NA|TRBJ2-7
CASSSGGGLVYEQYF
TGTGCCAGCAGCTCTGGGGGAGGGCTTGTATACGAGCAGTACTTC
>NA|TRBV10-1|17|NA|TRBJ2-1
CASSESIGGGLYNEQFF
TGCGCCAGCAGTGAGTCAATTGGCGGGGGCCTCTACAATGAGCAGTTCTTC
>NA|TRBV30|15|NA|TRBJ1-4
CAWRQGLGASEKLFF
TGTGCCTGGAGGCAGGGACTAGGTGCGAGTGAAAAACTGTTTTTT
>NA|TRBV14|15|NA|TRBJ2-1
CASSQVGSGSRRKFF
NA
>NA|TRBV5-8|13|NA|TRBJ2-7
CASSLSEGYEQYF
TGTGCCAGCAGCTTAAGTGAGGGCTACGAGCAGTACTTC
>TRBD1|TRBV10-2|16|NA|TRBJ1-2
CASSEDRGMANYGYTF
TGCGCCAGCAGCGAGGACAGGGGTATGGCTAACTATGGCTACACCTTC
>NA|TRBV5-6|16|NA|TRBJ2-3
CASSLAPLRSIDTQYF
TGTGCCAGCAGCTTGGCCCCACTAAGGTCTATAGATACGCAGTATTTT
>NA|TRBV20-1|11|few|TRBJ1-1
CSAWLDRSAFF
TGCAGTGCTTGGCTGGACAGATCAGCTTTCTTT
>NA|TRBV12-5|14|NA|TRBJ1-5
CASGGLFSNQPQHF
TGTGCTAGTGGTGGACTCTTTAGCAATCAGCCCCAGCATTTT
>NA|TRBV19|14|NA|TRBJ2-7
CASSTRGGGYEQYF
TGTGCCAGTAGTACTAGGGGCGGTGGCTACGAGCAGTACTTC
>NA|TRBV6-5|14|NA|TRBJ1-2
CASSYGQEVYGYTF
TGTGCCAGCAGTTACGGGCAGGAGGTGTATGGCTACACCTTC
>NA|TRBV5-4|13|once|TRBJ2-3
CASSLIPGDTQYF
TGTGCCAGCAGCTTGATCCCGGGAGATACGCAGTATTTT
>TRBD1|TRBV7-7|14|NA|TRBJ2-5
CASSRGTGRETQYF
TGTGCCAGCAGCCGCGGGACAGGCAGGGAGACCCAGTACTTC
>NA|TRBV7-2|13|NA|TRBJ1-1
CASSSQGWGEAFF
TGTGCCAGCAGCTCTCAAGGTTGGGGTGAAGCTTTCTTT
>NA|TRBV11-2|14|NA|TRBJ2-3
CASSLSVSTDTQYF
TGTGCCAGCAGCTTAAGCGTTAGCACAGATACGCAGTATTTT
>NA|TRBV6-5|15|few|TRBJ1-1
CASSPGGGRNTEAFF
TGTGCCAGCAGTCCCGGGGGAGGGAGGAACACTGAAGCTTTCTTT
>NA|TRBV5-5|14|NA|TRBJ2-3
CASSLASGIDTQYF
TGTGCCAGCAGCTTGGCCTCGGGGATCGATACGCAGTATTTT
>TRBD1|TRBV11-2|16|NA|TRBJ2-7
CASSLGTGLRLSEQYF
TGTGCCAGCAGCCTGGGGACAGGATTAAGGTTGAGCGAGCAGTACTTC
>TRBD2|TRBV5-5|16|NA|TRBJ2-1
CASSIPSGGAYNEQFF
TGTGCCAGCAGCATTCCTAGCGGGGGGGCTTACAATGAGCAGTTCTTC
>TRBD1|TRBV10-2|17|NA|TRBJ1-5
CASSESVGQGFIQPQHF
TGCGCCAGCAGTGAGTCTGTGGGACAGGGTTTCATTCAGCCCCAGCATTTT
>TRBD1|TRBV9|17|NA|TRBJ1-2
CASSVVRGTGPNYGYTF
TGTGCCAGCAGCGTAGTGCGAGGGACAGGCCCCAACTATGGCTACACCTTC
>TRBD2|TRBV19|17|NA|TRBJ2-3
CASSSRSGGLLTDTQYF
TGTGCCAGTAGTAGTAGGAGCGGGGGACTCCTCACAGATACGCAGTATTTT
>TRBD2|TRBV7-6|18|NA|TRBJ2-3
CASSSLSSRRENPDTQYF
TGTGCCAGCAGCTCCCTCTCTTCTCGGCGGGAGAACCCAGATACGCAGTATTTT
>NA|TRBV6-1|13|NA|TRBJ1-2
CASSVLPRTLYTF
TGTGCCAGCAGTGTCCTACCCAGGACCCTCTACACCTTC
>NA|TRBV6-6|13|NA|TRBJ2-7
CASSLPNFYEQYF
TGTGCCAGCAGTTTACCGAATTTCTACGAGCAGTACTTC
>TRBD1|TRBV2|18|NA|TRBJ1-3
CASRPGQGRLRSGNTIYF
TGTGCCAGCAGGCCCGGACAGGGGCGACTTCGATCTGGAAACACCATATATTTT
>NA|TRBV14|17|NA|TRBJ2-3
CASSQEGAGRFPDTQYF
TGTGCCAGCAGCCAAGAAGGAGCAGGGAGGTTTCCAGATACGCAGTATTTT
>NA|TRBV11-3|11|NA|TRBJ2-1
CASSSEAEQFF
TGTGCCAGCAGCTCCGAAGCTGAGCAGTTCTTC
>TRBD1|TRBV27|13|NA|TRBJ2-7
CATRGQSSYEQYF
TGTGCCACCCGGGGACAGAGCTCCTACGAGCAGTACTTC
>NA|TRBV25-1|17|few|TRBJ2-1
CASSELEGTRSYNEQFF
TGTGCCAGCAGTGAATTGGAGGGAACGCGCTCCTACAATGAGCAGTTCTTC
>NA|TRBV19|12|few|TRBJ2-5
CASSNPGETQYF
TGTGCCAGTAGTAATCCAGGGGAGACCCAGTACTTC
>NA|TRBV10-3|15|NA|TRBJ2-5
CAISESPSRGETQYF
TGTGCCATCAGTGAGTCACCCTCACGAGGAGAGACCCAGTACTTC
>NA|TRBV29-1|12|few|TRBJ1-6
CSAADRGSPLHF
TGCAGCGCCGCTGACAGAGGCTCACCCCTCCACTTT
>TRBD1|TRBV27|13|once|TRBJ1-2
CASSTGWSDGYTF
TGTGCCAGCTCGACAGGGTGGTCGGATGGCTACACCTTC
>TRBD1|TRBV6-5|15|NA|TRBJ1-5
CASSPRGRYNQPQHF
TGTGCCAGCAGCCCCAGGGGGCGGTACAATCAGCCCCAGCATTTT
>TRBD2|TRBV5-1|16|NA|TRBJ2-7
CASSLGGLAGNYEQYF
TGCGCCAGCAGCCTCGGTGGACTAGCGGGGAACTACGAGCAGTACTTC
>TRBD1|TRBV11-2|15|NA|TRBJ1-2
CASSPGTDRGGGYTF
TGTGCCAGCAGCCCCGGAACCGACAGGGGTGGGGGCTACACCTTC
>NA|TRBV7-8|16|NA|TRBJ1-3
CASSLNFRRTGNTIYF
TGTGCCAGCAGCTTAAATTTTAGGAGAACTGGAAACACCATATATTTT
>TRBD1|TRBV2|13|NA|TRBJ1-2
CASARQGNYGYTF
TGTGCCAGTGCCCGACAGGGAAACTATGGCTACACCTTC
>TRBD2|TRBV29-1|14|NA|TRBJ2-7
CSVLGLAHSYEQYF
TGCAGCGTTCTTGGACTAGCGCACTCCTACGAGCAGTACTTC
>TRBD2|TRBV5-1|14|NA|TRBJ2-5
CASSPGTSGETQYF
TGCGCCAGCAGCCCCGGGACTAGCGGAGAGACCCAGTACTTC
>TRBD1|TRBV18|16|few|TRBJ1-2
CASSPGGRTGSDGYTF
TGTGCCAGCTCCCCCGGGGGAAGGACAGGGTCGGATGGCTACACCTTC
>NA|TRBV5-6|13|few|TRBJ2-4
CASSPGAKNIQYF
TGTGCCAGCAGCCCGGGGGCCAAAAACATTCAGTACTTC